This T cell receptor (beta chain) was identified during a study of shared clonotypes between healthy human individuals. The assay was run at deep level. Measured with immunoSEQ multiplex PCR; TCRdb has only the in-frame clones, and not every one. The data contain more than 2 million clones, 90% to 95% of them seen just once; the ten biggest clones take up less than 2%. The CDR3 has 14 amino acids. V was pared by 5 bases and J by 6 bases, with 14 bases between. In germline, CDR1 is MNHEY, CDR2 SVGAGI. Only CD45RO-negative cells positively selected for CCR7 counted as naive CD8 cells, so terminally differentiated effector memory CD45RA+ cells were excluded.

The receptor comes from a man aged 18 to 29 in good health. Some clones in this sample may be carry-over from other donors' samples. This chain links TRBV6-5 with TRBJ2-1; the D gene is possibly TRBD2 (5 bases). Sequencing used naive CD8+ T cells from PBMCs. CDR3 bases: TGTGCCAGCAGTCGGACTCCCGCCCGCAATGAGCAGTTCTTC. As protein: CASSRTPARNEQFF.